Below, 31 T cell receptor beta chains from the same sample are listed, as sequenced in a study of human T cells and chemical hapten exposure. TCRdb reprocessed the RACE reads via MiXCR and lists one record per CDR3 protein. The sample carries 150,000 to 200,000 distinct CDR3 sequences, roughly 15% recorded once. Time point here: patch test 1, 2 weeks after DPC sensitization. Treatment here: therapeutic diphenylcyclopropenone sensitization with weekly scalp DPC. This material consisted of whole blood, taken in connection with sensitization to the hapten diphenylcyclopropenone (DPC). These receptors were taken from a woman in her twenties or thirties with alopecia areata. Some clones in this sample may be carry-over from other donors' samples.

This chain uses TRBV13 with TRBJ2-3, with D perhaps given as TRBD1 or TRBD2 (5 bases each). Trimming left V 0 bases short and J 0 bases short, with 10 bases between. CDR1 is PRHDT, CDR2 FYEKMQ, per germline (reference sequence). The CDR3 is made up of 16 amino acids. The CDR3 region is CASSLGWGPSTDTQYF. CDR3 nucleotide sequence: TGTGCCAGCAGCTTAGGGTGGGGACCAAGCACAGATACGCAGTATTTT.

The chain is built from TRBV6-2 or TRBV6-3 and TRBJ2-1; tentative D call: TRBD2 (6 bases). The CDR3 consists of 14 residues. Germline CDR1 reads MNHEY; CDR2 reads SVGEGT. V dropped 7 bases and J dropped 8 bases, with 18 bases sitting between them. CDR3 bases: TGTGCCAGCAAATACCCAGGGACGGGAGATGAGCAGTTCTTC. Amino acid sequence: CASKYPGTGDEQFF.

CDR3 DNA sequence: TGTGCCAGCAGTTCCCGACAGGACAAGTCCTACGAGCAGTACTTC. It yields the protein CASSSRQDKSYEQYF. The rearrangement uses TRBV27 and TRBJ2-7; tentatively, D is TRBD1 (6 bases). The germline V and J ends were trimmed by 4 bases and 1 base, with 14 bases remaining between them. The CDR3 covers 15 residues. Germline CDR1 MNHEY, CDR2 SMNVEV (reference sequence).

The V gene is TRBV11-2, the J gene TRBJ2-1, with D perhaps matching TRBD1 (6 bases). V lost 0 bases and J lost 3, with 15 bases in between. This CDR3 spans 17 amino acids. Germline V gives CDR1 SGHAT, CDR2 FQNNGV. The CDR3 spells CASSLDRSGVNYNEQFF. The CDR3 DNA is TGTGCCAGCAGCTTAGATAGGTCAGGGGTTAACTACAATGAGCAGTTCTTC.

J is TRBJ1-2 and V is TRBV28; D perhaps matches TRBD1 (5 bases). Germline assignment: CDR1 MDHEN and CDR2 SYDVKM. V was cut by 7 bases and J by 4 bases, with 16 bases left in between. This CDR3 has 14 residues. CDR3 residues: CASIAEGRGYGYTF. CDR3 sequence (DNA): TGTGCCAGCATCGCTGAGGGGCGAGGCTATGGCTACACCTTC.

The V gene is TRBV20-1, the J gene TRBJ2-7, with D hard to call. The CDR3 consists of 13 residues. Per the germline V gene, CDR1 is DFQATT and CDR2 is SNEGSKA (reference sequence). Trimming took 6 bases from V and 1 from J, leaving 13 bases between them. Here the CDR3 DNA reads TGCAGTGCCCTCAATGGGGTATCCTACGAGCAGTACTTC. Translated: CSALNGVSYEQYF.

This chain connects TRBV7-9 to TRBJ2-1, with D maybe TRBD2 (5 bases). V lost 5 bases, J lost 7 bases, and 9 bases lay in between. Germline loops: CDR1 SEHNR, CDR2 FQNEAQ (reference sequence). The CDR3 totals 12 residues. The DNA for the CDR3 is TGTGCCAGCAGCCCATGGACTAATGAGCAGTTCTTC. It translates to CASSPWTNEQFF.

The rearrangement links TRBV5-4 to TRBJ2-1; TRBD2 might be the D (6 bases). Germline V gene sequence: CDR1 SGHNT, CDR2 YYREEE (reference sequence). The length of the CDR3 is 15 residues. Trimming took 4 bases from V and 0 from J, leaving 11 bases between them. The chain's CDR3 is CASSAGSSSYNEQFF. The CDR3 nucleotides are TGTGCCAGCAGCGCCGGGAGCAGCTCCTACAATGAGCAGTTCTTC.

This clonotype was seen a few times. The DNA is left out, because the CDR3 cannot be placed on it with certainty; the CDR3 is given as TCRdb lists it. The V and J genes are TRBV12-3 or TRBV12-4 and TRBJ1-1; TRBD1, the D gene given by the table, was not confirmed from the DNA. The CDR3 is made up of 14 amino acids, end residues included. CDR3: CASILDRGGTEAFF.

This clonotype has just a few counts. The V gene is TRBV4-1, the J gene TRBJ2-3; D is possibly TRBD2 (6 bases). Deletions cut 5 bases from V and 4 bases from J, with 19 bases between. There are 16 residues in the CDR3. Germline V CDR1 and CDR2: MGHRA, YSYEKL. CDR3 amino acids: CASSSPLAGLPDTQYF. The CDR3 region has the DNA TGCGCCAGCAGCTCCCCCTTGGCGGGGCTTCCAGATACGCAGTATTTT.

V is TRBV18 and J is TRBJ1-2, with TRBD1 as a possible D gene (5 bases). Germline loops: CDR1 KGHSH, CDR2 LQKENI. CDR3 length equals 12 residues. V shed 3 bases and J shed 4 bases, with 6 bases lying between them. The CDR3 nucleotides read TGTGCCAGCTCACCGGACACCTATGGCTACACCTTC. It encodes CASSPDTYGYTF.

The chain employs TRBV6-2 or TRBV6-3 and TRBJ2-7; 12 nucleotides line up with TRBD2. V gave up 6 bases and J gave up 7 bases; unmatched junction bases: 13. Germline V gene lookup returns CDR1 MNHEY and CDR2 SVGEGT. This CDR3 spans 16 amino acids. CDR3 DNA sequence: TGTGCCAGCAGCCGCCCCCGACTAGCGGGAGTGGGGGAGCAGTACTTC. Amino acid sequence: CASSRPRLAGVGEQYF.

The chain is built from TRBV5-6 and TRBJ2-1; the D gene is possibly TRBD2 (5 bases). CDR1 and CDR2 (germline): SGHDT, YYEEEE. The CDR3 extends over 16 amino acids. V was shortened by 4 bases and J by 2 bases, with 16 bases between the two germline ends. The CDR3 region is CASSPGFGATYNEQFF. In DNA, the CDR3 is TGTGCCAGCAGCCCGGGATTCGGAGCGACCTACAATGAGCAGTTCTTC.

This clonotype occurred many times. The chain recombines TRBV5-1 with TRBJ1-1; no firm D call. This CDR3 has 14 residues. Between the trimmed V and J ends, which lost 2 bases and 0 bases, there was a span of 8 bases. Looked up from germline, CDR1 is SGHRS and CDR2 is YFSETQ. The CDR3 loop reads CASSLTTMNTEAFF. The CDR3 region has the DNA TGCGCCAGCAGCTTAACCACCATGAACACTGAAGCTTTCTTT.

The chain combines TRBV11-1 with TRBJ2-1, with TRBD2 identical over 14 bases. The length of the CDR3 is 13 residues. Germline lookup yields CDR1 SGHAT and CDR2 FQDESV (reference sequence). V was pared by 8 bases and J by 7 bases, with 1 base of the junction left unmatched. The CDR3 protein is CASRLAGGNEQFF. CDR3 coding DNA: TGTGCCAGCCGACTAGCGGGGGGGAATGAGCAGTTCTTC.

This clonotype was seen at least ten times. The rearrangement joins TRBV28 to TRBJ1-6; the D gene is possibly TRBD1 (6 bases). CDR3 length equals 11 residues. From germline, CDR1 is MDHEN and CDR2 SYDVKM. V was trimmed by 10 bases and J by 11 bases, leaving 12 bases between them. The DNA of the CDR3 is TGTGCCACAAGGGGGAATCCACCCCTCCACTTT. It specifies CATRGNPPLHF.

This clonotype was counted only a few times. The chain couples TRBV20-1 to TRBJ2-3; D perhaps matches TRBD1 (5 bases). This CDR3 contains 15 residues. CDR1 DFQATT and CDR2 SNEGSKA come from the germline V gene (reference sequence). V was pared by 0 bases and J by 2 bases, with 12 bases between. CDR3 region: CSARDFKGSTDTQYF. In DNA form, the CDR3 reads TGCAGTGCTAGAGATTTTAAGGGGTCCACAGATACGCAGTATTTT.

This clonotype was counted only a few times. The rearrangement joins TRBV21-1 to TRBJ2-7. TRBV21-1 is a pseudogene. The CDR3 has 15 residues. The CDR3 bases are TGTGCCAGCAGCAAAGCTACGGGGTATCCCTACGAGCAGTACTTC. Translation gives CASSKATGYPYEQYF.

This clonotype was seen more than once but under ten times. The rearrangement uses TRBV23-1 and TRBJ2-5; 8 bases fit TRBD2. TRBV23-1 is marked as an open reading frame, function uncertain. CDR3 length: 16 amino acids. The V gene end was trimmed by 0 bases and the J gene end by 0 bases; junction bases not matched to a gene: 3. The CDR3 nucleotides are TGCGCCAGCAGTCAATCTAGCGGGGAGTACCAAGAGACCCAGTACTTC. It translates to CASSQSSGEYQETQYF.

This chain connects TRBV30 to TRBJ1-2, with TRBD1 matching 9 bases. With 0 bases clipped from V and 6 bases from J, the junction kept 5 bases outside the gene matches. This CDR3 has 14 amino acids. Germline loops: CDR1 GTSNPN, CDR2 SVGIG (reference sequence). This chain's CDR3 is CAWSVQGQGDGYTF. The CDR3, as DNA: TGTGCCTGGAGTGTACAGGGACAGGGAGATGGCTACACCTTC.

The J gene is TRBJ2-7, the V gene TRBV4-3; 9 nucleotides align to TRBD1. CDR1 and CDR2 from the germline V gene are LGHNA and YSLEER. CDR3 length equals 17 residues. V gave up 1 base and J gave up 2 bases; unmatched junction bases: 9. The CDR3 loop reads CASSQGLGQGNPYEQYF. In DNA, the CDR3 is TGCGCCAGCAGCCAAGGATTGGGACAGGGAAATCCCTACGAGCAGTACTTC.

This clonotype turned up a few times. The chain employs TRBV2 and TRBJ1-5, with TRBD1 matching over 7 bases. V was pared by 4 bases and J by 4 bases, with 10 bases of the junction left unmatched. Per germline, CDR1 SNHLY and CDR2 FYNNEI. The CDR3 covers 16 residues. CDR3 in amino acids: CASSARDSPSNQPQHF. CDR3 DNA sequence: TGTGCCAGCAGTGCCCGGGACAGCCCAAGTAATCAGCCCCAGCATTTT.

The CDR3 DNA sequence: TGCGCCAGCAGCTTGGGGGCGGGAGTCGCTAATGAGCAGTTCTTC. Residues: CASSLGAGVANEQFF. This chain links TRBV5-1 with TRBJ2-1; 7 nucleotides align to TRBD2. V trimming: 0 bases; J trimming: 7 bases; junction bases outside the gene matches: 7. The CDR3 extends over 15 amino acids. Germline V CDR1 and CDR2: SGHRS, YFSETQ.

V usage is TRBV19 and J usage is TRBJ2-3; 8 bases are a match to TRBD2. Germline V lookup: CDR1 LNHDA, CDR2 SQIVND (reference sequence). V shed 5 bases, J shed 5 bases, and the junction held 12 bases outside the gene matches. The CDR3 runs to 16 residues. The chain's CDR3 is CASSAAAGGLGDTQYF. CDR3 DNA sequence: TGTGCCAGTAGTGCAGCGGCGGGGGGCCTGGGAGATACGCAGTATTTT.

The V call is TRBV7-2, the J call TRBJ2-7; TRBD1 is a possible D gene (5 bases). The V gene lost 1 base and the J gene lost 7 bases, with 11 bases spanning the gap. CDR3 length: 13 residues. CDR1 is SGHTA and CDR2 is FQGNSA in the germline V gene. CDR3 loop: CASSLGGAWEQYF. CDR3 bases: TGTGCCAGCAGCTTAGGTGGGGCTTGGGAGCAGTACTTC. The variable domain in full, completed from reference TRBV7-2 and TRBJ2-7, reads GAGVSQSPSNKVTEKGKDVELRCDPISGHTALYWYRQSLGQGLEFLIYFQGNSAPDKSGLPSDRFSAERTGGSVSTLTIQRTQQEDSAVYLCASSLGGAWEQYFGPGTRLTVT.

This clonotype was observed a few times. The V call is TRBV29-1, the J call TRBJ2-1; D unclear. The CDR3 has 10 amino acids. Trimming took off 2 bases at V and 8 bases at J, with 4 bases between the two ends. Germline assignment: CDR1 SQVTM and CDR2 ANQGSEA. This CDR3 reads CSVETHEQFF. In DNA, the CDR3 is TGCAGCGTTGAAACACATGAGCAGTTCTTC.

This clonotype was counted only a few times. This sequence joins TRBV29-1 and TRBJ1-2; no firm D call. With 4 bases removed from V and 6 bases from J, the gap between germline ends came to 3 bases. Germline V CDR1 and CDR2: SQVTM, ANQGSEA. This CDR3 spans 9 amino acids. CDR3 in amino acids: CSVAHGYTF. The CDR3 DNA follows: TGCAGCGTTGCTCATGGCTACACCTTC. Supplemented by reference TRBV29-1 and TRBJ1-2, the full variable domain reads SAVISQKPSRDICQRGTSLTIQCQVDSQVTMMFWYRQQPGQSLTLIATANQGSEATYESGFVIDKFPISRPNLTFSTLTVSNMSPEDSSIYLCSVAHGYTFGSGTRLTVV.

This clonotype was seen a few times. This chain uses TRBV19 with TRBJ2-2; 10 bases line up with TRBD1. The V and J ends lost 5 bases and 3 bases, in that order; junction bases with no gene match: 3. This CDR3 region has 15 residues. The V gene's germline CDR1 is LNHDA and CDR2 SQIVND (reference sequence). The CDR3 region is CASSGTGVDTGELFF. The CDR3 DNA follows: TGTGCCAGTAGTGGGACAGGGGTGGACACCGGGGAGCTGTTTTTT.

The chain combines TRBV5-1 with TRBJ2-1, with D possibly being TRBD1 (5 bases). The CDR3 totals 14 residues. The V end lost 0 bases, the J end lost 7 bases, and 11 bases lay between the germline ends. CDR1 SGHRS and CDR2 YFSETQ come from the germline V gene. The CDR3 sequence is CASSLGGPGNEQFF. The CDR3 DNA reads as TGCGCCAGCAGCTTGGGGGGCCCAGGTAATGAGCAGTTCTTC. Together with reference TRBV5-1 and TRBJ2-1, the CDR3 gives the full variable domain: KAGVTQTPRYLIKTRGQQVTLSCSPISGHRSVSWYQQTPGQGLQFLFEYFSETQRNKGNFPGRFSGRQFSNSRSEMNVSTLELGDSALYLCASSLGGPGNEQFFGPGTRLTVL.

This clonotype was seen ten or more times. The chain is built from TRBV2 and TRBJ2-7, with 11 bases lining up with TRBD2. Germline V gene lookup returns CDR1 SNHLY and CDR2 FYNNEI. CDR3 size: 14 residues. Trimming took 6 bases from V and 2 from J; bases not matched to a gene: 3. The CDR3 sequence: CASSVSGRAYEQYF. The CDR3, as DNA: TGTGCCAGCAGCGTTAGCGGGAGGGCCTACGAGCAGTACTTC.

This clonotype showed up just a few times. J is TRBJ2-5 and V is TRBV7-9; D remains unclear. This CDR3 is built from 14 residues. With 1 base removed from V and 0 bases from J, the gap between germline ends came to 6 bases. Looked up from germline, CDR1 is SEHNR and CDR2 is FQNEAQ (reference sequence). The CDR3 DNA reads as TGTGCCAGCAGCTTAGAGGCATACCAAGAGACCCAGTACTTC. It is translated as CASSLEAYQETQYF.